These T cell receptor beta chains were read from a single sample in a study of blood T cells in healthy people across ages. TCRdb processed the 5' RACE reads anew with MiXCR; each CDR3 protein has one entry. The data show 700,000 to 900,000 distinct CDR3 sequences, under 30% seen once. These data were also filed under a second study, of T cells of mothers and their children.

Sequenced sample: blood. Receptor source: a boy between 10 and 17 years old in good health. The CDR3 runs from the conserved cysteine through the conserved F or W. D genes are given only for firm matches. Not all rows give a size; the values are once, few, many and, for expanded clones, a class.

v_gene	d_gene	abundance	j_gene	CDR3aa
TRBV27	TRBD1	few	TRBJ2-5	CASSSTGISYETQYF
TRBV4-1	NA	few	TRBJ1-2	CASSQDPGGNYGYTF
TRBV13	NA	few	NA	CASSLGGRWGGGEQYF
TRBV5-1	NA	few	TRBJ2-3	CASSLRLEWDTQYF
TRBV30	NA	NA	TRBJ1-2	CAWSVRQGNYGYTF
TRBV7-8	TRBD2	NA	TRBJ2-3	CASSEQPSGGAGDTQYF
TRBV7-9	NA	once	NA	CASSLQKDEQYF
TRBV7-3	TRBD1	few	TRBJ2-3	CASSVHPRGPDTQYF
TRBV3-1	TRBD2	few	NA	CASSQSLLAGADNEQFF
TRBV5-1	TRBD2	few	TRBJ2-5	CASSPGGLAGALDQETQYF
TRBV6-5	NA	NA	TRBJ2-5	CASSYAALETQYF
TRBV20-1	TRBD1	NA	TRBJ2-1	CSARRTGTIHNEQFF
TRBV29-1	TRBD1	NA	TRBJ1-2	CSAQPQDRQGDYYGYTF
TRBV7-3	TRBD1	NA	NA	CASRAPGQPDNEQFF
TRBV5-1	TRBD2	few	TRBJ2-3	CASSSGGAQKDTQYF
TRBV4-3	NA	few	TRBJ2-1	CASSQDVGKYNEQFF
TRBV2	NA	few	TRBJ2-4	CASRGDSIADIQYF
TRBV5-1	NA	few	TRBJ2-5	CASSLVGTPLETQYF
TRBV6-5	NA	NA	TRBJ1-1	CASSTGRGPNTEAFF
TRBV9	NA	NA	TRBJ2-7	CASSALPGQIYEQYF
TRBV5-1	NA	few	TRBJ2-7	CASSQSPSPLSYEQYF
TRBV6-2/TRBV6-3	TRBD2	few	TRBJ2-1	CASSPLAGSYNEQFF
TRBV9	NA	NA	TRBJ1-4	CASSVDFREKLFF
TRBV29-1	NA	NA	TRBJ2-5	CSVEAGPQETQYF
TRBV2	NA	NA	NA	CASREPLGQRSYEQYF
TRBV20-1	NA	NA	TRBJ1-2	CSAIRRRTLGYGYTF
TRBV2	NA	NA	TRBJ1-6	CASSELRGAGPLHF
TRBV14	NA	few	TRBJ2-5	CASSQRLEGTQYF
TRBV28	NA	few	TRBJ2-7	CASSFAGNAEQYF
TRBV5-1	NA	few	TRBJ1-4	CASSLDPAVNEKLFF
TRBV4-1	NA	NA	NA	CAGSQRLGGYEQYF
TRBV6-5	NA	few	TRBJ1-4	CASSQSRGIEKLFF
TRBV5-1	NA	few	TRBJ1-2	CASSPDGNYGYAF
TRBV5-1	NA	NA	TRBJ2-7	CASSLSAGSLKEQYF
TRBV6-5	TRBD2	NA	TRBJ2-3	CASSYHRGVAGGPGTDTQYF
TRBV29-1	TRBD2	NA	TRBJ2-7	CSVRGLAGARSSYEQYF
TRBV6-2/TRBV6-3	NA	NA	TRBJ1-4	CASSPGEPWLELFF
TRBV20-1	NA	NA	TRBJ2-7	CSADWDATYEQYF
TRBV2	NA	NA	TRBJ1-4	CASKEGIATNEKLFF
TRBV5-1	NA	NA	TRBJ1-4	CASNFAGGPNEKLFF
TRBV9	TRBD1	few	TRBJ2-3	CASTGTGGGDTQYF
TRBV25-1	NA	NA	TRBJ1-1	CASRKGASTEAFF
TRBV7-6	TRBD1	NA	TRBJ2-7	CASSLSGQGAMEQYF
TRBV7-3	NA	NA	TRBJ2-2	CASSLNPYTGELFF
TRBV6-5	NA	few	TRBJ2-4	CASSYGGRAAKNIQYF
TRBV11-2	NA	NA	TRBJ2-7	CASSPVGLRGVKQYF
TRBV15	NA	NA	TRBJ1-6	CATSRAGDSPLHF
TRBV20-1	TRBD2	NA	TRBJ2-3	CSARDPLAGGGTDTQYF
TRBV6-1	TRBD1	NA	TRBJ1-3	CASSDPGQGTNTIYF
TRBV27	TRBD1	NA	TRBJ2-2	CASSLGRGGLNTGELFF
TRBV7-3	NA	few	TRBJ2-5	CASSHGGQSQETQYF